This T cell receptor (beta chain) is drawn from a study of CD8 T cells in ankylosing spondylitis. Germline V gene lookup returns CDR1 DFQATT and CDR2 SNEGSKA (reference sequence). Trimming left V 6 bases short and J 5 bases short, with 17 bases between. The CDR3 runs to 13 residues. TCRdb independently ran MiXCR on the 5' RACE reads; one entry per CDR3 protein. Of about 260,000 distinct CDR3 sequences listed, about 24% are singletons. This clonotype has ten or more counts. The rearrangement links TRBV20-1 to TRBJ2-7; D is possibly TRBD2 (8 bases). Sequencing was carried out using blood, either unsorted or a sorted T cell fraction (not recorded which). This TCR came from a male donor with ankylosing spondylitis or in good health (not recorded which). The CDR3 nucleotides read TGCAGTGCCAGGGGGACTAGAGGGGACGAGCAGTACTTC. The encoded protein is CSARGTRGDEQYF.